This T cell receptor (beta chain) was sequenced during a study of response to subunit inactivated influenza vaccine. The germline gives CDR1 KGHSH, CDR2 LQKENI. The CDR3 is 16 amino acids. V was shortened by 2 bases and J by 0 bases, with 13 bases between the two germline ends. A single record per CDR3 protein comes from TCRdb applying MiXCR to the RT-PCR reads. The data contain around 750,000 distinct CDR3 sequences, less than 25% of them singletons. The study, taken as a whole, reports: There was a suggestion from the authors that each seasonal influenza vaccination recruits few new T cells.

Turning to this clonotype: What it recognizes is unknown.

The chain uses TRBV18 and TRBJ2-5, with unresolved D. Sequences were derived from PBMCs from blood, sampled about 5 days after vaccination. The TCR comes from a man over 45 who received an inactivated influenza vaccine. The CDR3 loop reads CASSPNSREYQETQYF. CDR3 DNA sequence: TGTGCCAGCTCACCAAACAGTAGAGAGTACCAAGAGACCCAGTACTTC.